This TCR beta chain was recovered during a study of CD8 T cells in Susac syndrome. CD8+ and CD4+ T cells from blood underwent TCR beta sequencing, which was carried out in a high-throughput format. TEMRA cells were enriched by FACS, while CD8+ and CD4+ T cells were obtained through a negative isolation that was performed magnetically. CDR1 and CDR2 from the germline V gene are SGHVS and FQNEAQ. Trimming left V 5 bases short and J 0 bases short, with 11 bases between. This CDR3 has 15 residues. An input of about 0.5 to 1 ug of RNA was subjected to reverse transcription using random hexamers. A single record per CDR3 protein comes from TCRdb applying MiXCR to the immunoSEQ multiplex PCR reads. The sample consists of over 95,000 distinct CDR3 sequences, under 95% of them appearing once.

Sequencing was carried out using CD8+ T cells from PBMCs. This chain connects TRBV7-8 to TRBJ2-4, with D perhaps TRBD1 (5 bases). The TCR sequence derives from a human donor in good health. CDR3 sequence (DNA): TGTGCCAGCAGCCAGGACAATACAGCCAAAAACATTCAGTACTTC. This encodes CASSQDNTAKNIQYF.